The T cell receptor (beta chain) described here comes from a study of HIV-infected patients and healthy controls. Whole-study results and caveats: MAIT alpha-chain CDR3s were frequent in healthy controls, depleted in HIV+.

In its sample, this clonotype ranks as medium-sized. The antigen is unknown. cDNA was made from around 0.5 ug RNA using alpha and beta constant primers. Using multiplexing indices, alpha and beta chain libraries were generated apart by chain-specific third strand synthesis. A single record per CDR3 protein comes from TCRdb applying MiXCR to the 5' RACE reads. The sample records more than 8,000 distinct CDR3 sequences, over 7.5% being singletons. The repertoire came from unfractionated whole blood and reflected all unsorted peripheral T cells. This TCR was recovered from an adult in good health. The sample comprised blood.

CDR3 region: CSAVTGRNTIYF. In nucleotides, the CDR3 is TGCAGTGCAGTGACAGGGAGGAACACCATATATTTT. The V and J genes are TRBV20-1 and TRBJ1-3; TRBD1 aligns across 7 bases. The CDR3 runs 12 residues. V shed 6 bases and J 7 bases; nucleotides not matched to a gene: 6. The germline gives CDR1 DFQATT, CDR2 SNEGSKA (reference sequence).